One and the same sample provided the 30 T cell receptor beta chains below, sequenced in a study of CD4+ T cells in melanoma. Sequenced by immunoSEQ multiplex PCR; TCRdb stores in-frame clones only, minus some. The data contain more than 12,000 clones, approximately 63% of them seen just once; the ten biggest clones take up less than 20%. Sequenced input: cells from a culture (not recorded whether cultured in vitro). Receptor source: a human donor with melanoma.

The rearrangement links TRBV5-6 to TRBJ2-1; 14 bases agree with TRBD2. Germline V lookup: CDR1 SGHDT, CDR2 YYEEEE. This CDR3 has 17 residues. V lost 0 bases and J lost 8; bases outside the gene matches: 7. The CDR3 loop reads CASSLVRLAGGRHEQFF. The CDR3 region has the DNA TGTGCCAGCAGCTTGGTCAGACTAGCGGGGGGGCGGCATGAGCAGTTCTTC.

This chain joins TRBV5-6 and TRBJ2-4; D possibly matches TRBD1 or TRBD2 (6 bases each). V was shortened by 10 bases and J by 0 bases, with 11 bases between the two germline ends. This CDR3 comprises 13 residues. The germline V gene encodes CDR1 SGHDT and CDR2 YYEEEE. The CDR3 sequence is CAPEGGAKNIQYF. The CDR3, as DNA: TGTGCCCCCGAGGGGGGAGCCAAAAACATTCAGTACTTC.

CDR3 protein: CASSRRDTRERFGEAFF. The CDR3 DNA sequence: TGCGCCAGCAGCCGTCGGGACACCAGGGAGAGGTTCGGTGAAGCTTTCTTT. J is TRBJ1-1 and V is TRBV4-1; possible D gene TRBD1, 6 bases. Germline V CDR1 and CDR2: MGHRA, YSYEKL. The length of the CDR3 is 17 residues. V was cut by 4 bases and J by 7 bases, with 25 bases left in between.

The CDR3 protein is CASSLSGQETQYF. The CDR3 DNA sequence: TGTGCCAGCTCCCTTAGCGGGCAAGAGACCCAGTACTTC. The rearrangement links TRBV18 to TRBJ2-5; TRBD2 matches at 7 bases. The CDR3 consists of 13 residues. V lost 6 bases, J lost 2 bases, and 3 bases stayed unmatched. The germline CDR1 and CDR2 sequences are KGHSH and LQKENI.

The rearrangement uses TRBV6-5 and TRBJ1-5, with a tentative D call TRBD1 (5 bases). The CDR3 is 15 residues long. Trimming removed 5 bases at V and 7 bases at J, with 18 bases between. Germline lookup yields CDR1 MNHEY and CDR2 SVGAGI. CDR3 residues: CASSPPGQGGQPQHF. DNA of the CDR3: TGTGCCAGCAGTCCACCTGGGCAGGGCGGGCAGCCCCAGCATTTT.

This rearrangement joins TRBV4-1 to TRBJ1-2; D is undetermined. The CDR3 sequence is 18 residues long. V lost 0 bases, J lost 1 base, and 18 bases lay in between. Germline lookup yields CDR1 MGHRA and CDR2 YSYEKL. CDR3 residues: CASSQDYRRERRNYGYTF. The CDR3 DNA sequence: TGCGCCAGCAGCCAAGATTACCGGAGGGAACGGCGTAACTATGGCTACACCTTC.

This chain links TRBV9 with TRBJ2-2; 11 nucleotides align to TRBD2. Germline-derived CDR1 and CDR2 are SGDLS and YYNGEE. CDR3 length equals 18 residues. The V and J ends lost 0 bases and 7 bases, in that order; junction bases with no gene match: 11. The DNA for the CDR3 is TGTGCCAGCAGCGTAGCCCTGCTAGCGGGGGGCCGCGGCGGGGAGCTGTTTTTT. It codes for CASSVALLAGGRGGELFF.

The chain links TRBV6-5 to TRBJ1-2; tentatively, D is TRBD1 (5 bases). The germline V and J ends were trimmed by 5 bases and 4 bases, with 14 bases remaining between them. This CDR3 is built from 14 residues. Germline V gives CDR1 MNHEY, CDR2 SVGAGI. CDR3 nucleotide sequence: TGTGCCAGCAGTCGGGGACTGAGGATCTATGGCTACACCTTC. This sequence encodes CASSRGLRIYGYTF.

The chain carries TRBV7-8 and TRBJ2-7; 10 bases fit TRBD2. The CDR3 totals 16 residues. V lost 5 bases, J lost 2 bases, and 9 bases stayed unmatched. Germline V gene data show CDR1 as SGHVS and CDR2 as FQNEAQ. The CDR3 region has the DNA TGTGCCAGCAGCGTCCCTTTCGGGACTAGCGCCTACGAGCAGTACTTC. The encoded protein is CASSVPFGTSAYEQYF.

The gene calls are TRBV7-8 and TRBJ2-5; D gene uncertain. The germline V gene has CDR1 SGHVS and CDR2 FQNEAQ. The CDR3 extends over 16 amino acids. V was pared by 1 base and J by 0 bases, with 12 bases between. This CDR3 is CASSLEGNSYQETQYF. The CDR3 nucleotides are TGTGCCAGCAGCTTAGAAGGGAATTCGTACCAAGAGACCCAGTACTTC.

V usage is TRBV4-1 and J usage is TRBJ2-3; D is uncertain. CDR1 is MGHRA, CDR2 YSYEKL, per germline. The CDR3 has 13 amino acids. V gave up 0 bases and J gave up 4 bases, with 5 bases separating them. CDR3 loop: CASSQEVADTQYF. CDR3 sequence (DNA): TGCGCCAGCAGCCAAGAGGTGGCAGATACGCAGTATTTT.

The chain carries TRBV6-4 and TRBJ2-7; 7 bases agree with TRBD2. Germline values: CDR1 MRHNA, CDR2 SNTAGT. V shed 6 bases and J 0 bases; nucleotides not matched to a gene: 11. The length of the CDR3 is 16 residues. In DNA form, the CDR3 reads TGTGCCAGCAGGGGAGGGCCGGGAAGGAGCTCCTACGAGCAGTACTTC. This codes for CASRGGPGRSSYEQYF.

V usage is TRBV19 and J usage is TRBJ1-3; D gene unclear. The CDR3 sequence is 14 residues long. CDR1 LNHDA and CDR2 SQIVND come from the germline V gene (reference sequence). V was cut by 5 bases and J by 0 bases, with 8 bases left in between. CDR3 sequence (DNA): TGTGCCAGTAGTCCGGGGAGCTCTGGAAACACCATATATTTT. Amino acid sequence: CASSPGSSGNTIYF.

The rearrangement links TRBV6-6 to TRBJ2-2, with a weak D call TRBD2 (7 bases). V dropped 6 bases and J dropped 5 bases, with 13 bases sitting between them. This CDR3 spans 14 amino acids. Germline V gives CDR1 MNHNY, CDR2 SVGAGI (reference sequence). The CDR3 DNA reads TGTGCCAGCAGCGGGGGGCGGGAGACCGGGGAGCTGTTTTTT. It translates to CASSGGRETGELFF.

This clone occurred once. CDR3 loop: CASSVASSYNEQFF. The CDR3 DNA follows: TGTGCCAGCAGCGTAGCGAGCTCCTACAATGAGCAGTTCTTC. J is TRBJ2-1 and V is TRBV9; D is ambiguous. There are 14 residues in the CDR3. Germline assignment: CDR1 SGDLS and CDR2 YYNGEE. Trimming pared 0 bases from V and 0 bases from J, leaving 4 bases between.

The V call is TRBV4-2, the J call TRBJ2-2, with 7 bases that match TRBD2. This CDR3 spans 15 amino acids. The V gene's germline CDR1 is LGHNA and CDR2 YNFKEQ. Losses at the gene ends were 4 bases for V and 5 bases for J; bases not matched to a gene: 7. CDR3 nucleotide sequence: TGTGCCAGCAGCCCCTTTCTGGGGGGGACCGGGGAGCTGTTTTTT. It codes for CASSPFLGGTGELFF.

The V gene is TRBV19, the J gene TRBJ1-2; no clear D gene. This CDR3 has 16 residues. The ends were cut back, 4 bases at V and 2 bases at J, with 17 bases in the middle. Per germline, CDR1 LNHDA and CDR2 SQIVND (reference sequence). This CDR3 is CASSNMVERVNYGYTF. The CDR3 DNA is TGTGCCAGTAGTAATATGGTGGAGAGGGTAAACTATGGCTACACCTTC.

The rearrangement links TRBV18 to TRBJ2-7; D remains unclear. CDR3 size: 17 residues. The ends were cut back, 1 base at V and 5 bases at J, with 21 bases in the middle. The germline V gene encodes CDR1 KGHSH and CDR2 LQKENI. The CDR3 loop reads CASSPLSQTSLRDEQYF. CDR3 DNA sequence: TGTGCCAGCTCACCACTATCCCAGACTTCCTTAAGGGACGAGCAGTACTTC.

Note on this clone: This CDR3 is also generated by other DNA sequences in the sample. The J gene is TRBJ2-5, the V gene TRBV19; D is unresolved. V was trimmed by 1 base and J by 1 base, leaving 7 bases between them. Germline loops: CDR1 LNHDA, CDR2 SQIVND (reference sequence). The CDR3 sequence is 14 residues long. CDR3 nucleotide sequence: TGTGCCAGTAGTATAGGGCCGACCCAAGAGACCCAGTACTTC. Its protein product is CASSIGPTQETQYF. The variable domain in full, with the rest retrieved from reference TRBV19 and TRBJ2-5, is DGGITQSPKYLFRKEGQNVTLSCEQNLNHDAMYWYRQDPGQGLRLIYYSQIVNDFQKGDIAEGYSVSREKKESFPLTVTSAQKNPTAFYLCASSIGPTQETQYFGPGTRLLVL.

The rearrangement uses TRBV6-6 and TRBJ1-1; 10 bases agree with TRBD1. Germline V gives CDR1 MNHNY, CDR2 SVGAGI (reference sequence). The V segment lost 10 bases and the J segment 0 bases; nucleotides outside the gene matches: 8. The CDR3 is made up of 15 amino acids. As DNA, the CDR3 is TGTGCCACCGGGACAGGGGTGGGTATGAACACTGAAGCTTTCTTT. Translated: CATGTGVGMNTEAFF.

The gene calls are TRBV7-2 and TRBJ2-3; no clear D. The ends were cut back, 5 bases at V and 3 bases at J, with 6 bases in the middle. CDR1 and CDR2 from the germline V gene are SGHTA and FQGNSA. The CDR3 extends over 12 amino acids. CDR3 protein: CASSAPTDTQYF. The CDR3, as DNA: TGTGCCAGCAGCGCACCTACAGATACGCAGTATTTT.

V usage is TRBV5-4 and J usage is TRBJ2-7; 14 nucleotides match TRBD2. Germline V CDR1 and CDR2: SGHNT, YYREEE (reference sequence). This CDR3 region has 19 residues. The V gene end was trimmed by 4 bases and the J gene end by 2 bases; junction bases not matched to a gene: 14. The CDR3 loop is CASSQASTSGGAVPYEQYF. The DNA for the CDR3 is TGTGCCAGCAGCCAAGCCTCGACTAGCGGGGGGGCGGTGCCCTACGAGCAGTACTTC.

CDR3 residues: CASSLGRGVEGYTF. The DNA of the CDR3 is TGTGCCAGCAGCTTAGGTCGGGGGGTTGAAGGCTACACCTTC. The V call is TRBV7-2, the J call TRBJ1-2, with D possibly TRBD1 on 5 matching bases. CDR1 and CDR2 from the germline V gene are SGHTA and FQGNSA. The CDR3 loop spans 14 amino acids. The V gene lost 1 base and the J gene lost 8 bases, with 14 bases spanning the gap.

DNA of the CDR3: TGCGCCAGCAGTCATTGGACCCAGGGATATGAGTTCAAAAACATTCAGTACTTC. Translation: CASSHWTQGYEFKNIQYF. This chain connects TRBV23-1 to TRBJ2-4; tentative D call: TRBD1 (5 bases). TRBV23-1 is an ORF; its function is uncertain. Deletions cut 3 bases from V and 3 bases from J, with 21 bases between. The CDR3 contains 18 residues.

CDR3 region: CSAAAGTDNEKLFF. Written as DNA, the CDR3 is TGCAGCGCCGCGGCCGGGACGGATAATGAAAAACTGTTTTTT. The chain links TRBV29-1 to TRBJ1-4; possibly TRBD1 for D (5 bases). The CDR3 extends over 14 amino acids. Trimming pared 7 bases from V and 4 bases from J, leaving 16 bases between. The germline CDR1 and CDR2 sequences are SQVTM and ANQGSEA.

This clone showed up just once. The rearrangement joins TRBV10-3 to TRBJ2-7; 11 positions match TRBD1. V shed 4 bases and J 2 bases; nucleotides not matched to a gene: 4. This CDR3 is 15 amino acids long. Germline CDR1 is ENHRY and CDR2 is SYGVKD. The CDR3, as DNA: TGTGCCATCAGTGGGCCGGGACAGGGGGCCTACGAGCAGTACTTC. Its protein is CAISGPGQGAYEQYF.

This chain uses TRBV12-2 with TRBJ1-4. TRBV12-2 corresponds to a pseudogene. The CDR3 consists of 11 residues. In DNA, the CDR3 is TGTGCAAGCGGGCCTGTAGAAAAACTGTTTTTT. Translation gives CASGPVEKLFF.

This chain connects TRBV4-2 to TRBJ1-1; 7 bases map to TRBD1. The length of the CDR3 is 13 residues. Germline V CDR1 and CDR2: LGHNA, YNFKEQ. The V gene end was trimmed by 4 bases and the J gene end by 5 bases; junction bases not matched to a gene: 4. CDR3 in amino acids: CASSRDRGTEAFF. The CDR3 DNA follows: TGTGCCAGCAGCCGGGACAGAGGAACTGAAGCTTTCTTT.

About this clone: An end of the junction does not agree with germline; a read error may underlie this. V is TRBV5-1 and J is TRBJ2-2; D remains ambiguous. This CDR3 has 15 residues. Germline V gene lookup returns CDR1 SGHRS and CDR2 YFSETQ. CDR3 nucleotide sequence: TGTGCCAGCAGCTTAGTACAGAGTAACACCGGGGAGCTGTTTTTT. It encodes CASSLVQSNTGELFF.

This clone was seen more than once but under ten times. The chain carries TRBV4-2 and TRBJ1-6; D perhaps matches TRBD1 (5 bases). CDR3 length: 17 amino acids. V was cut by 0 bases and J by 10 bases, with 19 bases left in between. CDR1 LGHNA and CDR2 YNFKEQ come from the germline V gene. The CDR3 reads CASSQDEATGGESPLHF. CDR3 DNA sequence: TGTGCCAGCAGCCAAGATGAGGCCACAGGAGGGGAATCACCCCTCCACTTT.